A selection of T cell receptor beta chains follows, all from one sample in a study of blood T cell repertoires in COVID-19. Generated by immunoSEQ multiplex PCR, the TCRdb table keeps only in-frame clones and is missing some. The table has under 200,000 clones, more than 75% seen once. Sequencing input: peripheral blood. The receptors shown here come from a man aged 45 to 65 who had recovered from COVID-19. Both conserved end residues are part of each CDR3. Each record gives: V gene, CDR3 length, J gene, D gene, clone size, CDR3 DNA, CDR3 protein. A D gene is named only where the DNA matches it firmly. The size of a clone is reported for some rows only, either as once, few or many, or as a class for expanded clones.

>TRBV5-6|13|TRBJ1-6|-|-
TGTGCCAGCAGCTTGGATCGGAATTCACCCCTCCACTTT
CASSLDRNSPLHF
>TRBV2|13|TRBJ1-1|TRBD1|-
TGTGCCAGCAGACTTACAGGGGGCACTGAAGCTTTCTTT
CASRLTGGTEAFF
>TRBV5-1|15|TRBJ2-3|TRBD2|-
TGCGCCAGCGCTGGGGAGGGACTTGGCACAGATACGCAGTATTTT
CASAGEGLGTDTQYF
>TRBV3-1/TRBV3-2|16|TRBJ2-3|TRBD1|-
TGTGCCAGCAGCCAATACAGGGGGGTCGTCGCAGATACGCAGTATTTT
CASSQYRGVVADTQYF
>TRBV6-1|16|TRBJ2-3|TRBD2|-
TGTGCCAGCAGTGAAGCAGGGCTAGCGGGAGCGGATACGCAGTATTTT
CASSEAGLAGADTQYF
>TRBV18|15|TRBJ2-4|-|-
TGTGCCAGCTCACCACCTAGCGTAACCAAAAACATTCAGTACTTC
CASSPPSVTKNIQYF
>TRBV7-2|14|TRBJ2-1|TRBD2|-
TGTGCCAGCAGCTCAGGACTAGCGGGAGGGTGGCAGTTCTTC
CASSSGLAGGWQFF
>TRBV6-5|15|TRBJ2-2|TRBD2|-
TGTGCCAGCAGTTACTCTTCGGGAGGGCCCGGGGAGCTGTTTTTT
CASSYSSGGPGELFF
>TRBV3-1/TRBV3-2|12|TRBJ2-5|-|-
TGTGCCAGCAGCCAAGTAGAAAAGACCCAGTACTTC
CASSQVEKTQYF
>TRBV6-4|15|TRBJ2-5|TRBD2|-
TGTGCCAGCAGCCGGACTAGCGGGAGGGGTGAGACCCAGTACTTC
CASSRTSGRGETQYF
>TRBV28|20|TRBJ1-5|TRBD1|once
TGTGCCAGCAGTTCAATGATCGATCGCACAGGGGAGAAACGCAATCAGCCCCAGCATTTT
CASSSMIDRTGEKRNQPQHF
>TRBV6-5|14|TRBJ2-7|-|-
TGTGCCAGCAGACCACCGACAGATTACTACGAGCAGTACTTC
CASRPPTDYYEQYF
>TRBV2|11|TRBJ2-5|-|-
TGTGCCAGCACGGCGGGAGAGACCCAGTACTTC
CASTAGETQYF
>TRBV19|15|TRBJ2-3|TRBD2|-
TGTGCCAGTAGTATTAGCGGGAGGGTCGGAGATACGCAGTATTTT
CASSISGRVGDTQYF
>TRBV5-6|15|TRBJ1-2|TRBD1|-
TGTGCCAGCAGCTTGGGATTAGGGGGCACCTATGGCTACACCTTC
CASSLGLGGTYGYTF
>TRBV5-1|18|TRBJ1-2|TRBD1|-
TGCGCCAGCAGCTTGGTCGCTTCCCGGACAGGGGGTAACTATGGCTACACCTTC
CASSLVASRTGGNYGYTF
>TRBV29-1|15|TRBJ1-2|TRBD1|-
TGCAGCGTTGGGGGACAGGGGTCCTATTCCTATGGCTACACCTTC
CSVGGQGSYSYGYTF
>TRBV5-4|13|TRBJ1-1|-|once
TGTGCCAGCAGCTTCCCAGGGGCTAATGAAGCTTTCTTT
CASSFPGANEAFF
>TRBV5-1|14|TRBJ2-7|TRBD2|-
TGCGCCAGCAGCCTTGGGACTAGCGCGGGGGAGCAGTACTTC
CASSLGTSAGEQYF
>TRBV5-1|16|TRBJ2-5|-|-
TGCGCCAGCAGCTCGTACGAATCCCGGGGCCAAGAGACCCAGTACTTC
CASSSYESRGQETQYF
>TRBV27|11|TRBJ2-1|-|-
TGTGCCAGCAGTTTTCGGGGTATAATATTCTTC
CASSFRGIIFF
>TRBV11-3|17|TRBJ1-5|TRBD1|-
TGTGCCAGCAGCTTCTTTAGGAACAGGGGTTCCCGGGGGCCCCAGCATTTT
CASSFFRNRGSRGPQHF
>TRBV7-2|14|TRBJ2-3|TRBD2|-
TGTGCCAGCAGCCTGGGACTAGCGGGAGGTACGCAGTATTTT
CASSLGLAGGTQYF
>TRBV5-1|15|TRBJ2-5|-|once
TGCGCCAGCAAGCCCCCGCTAGCATACCAAGAGACCCAGTACTTC
CASKPPLAYQETQYF
>TRBV15|14|TRBJ1-2|-|-
TGCGCCACCAGCAGAGGGGGGGGTTCAGGCGGCTACACCTTC
CATSRGGGSGGYTF
>TRBV29-1|12|TRBJ2-5|-|-
TGCAGCGGGAGAGGGCGGCAAGAGACCCAGTACTTC
CSGRGRQETQYF
>TRBV6-2/TRBV6-3|15|TRBJ2-1|TRBD1|-
TGTGCCAGCAGTTACTGGCAGGGGGAATACAATGAGCAGTTCTTC
CASSYWQGEYNEQFF
>TRBV12-5|14|TRBJ2-7|-|few
TGTGCTAGTGAGGGAGCGGGTTCACCCTACGAGCAGTACTTC
CASEGAGSPYEQYF
>TRBV18|14|TRBJ2-3|-|-
TGTGCCAGCTCACCCCGGACAGGCACAGATACGCAGTATTTT
CASSPRTGTDTQYF
>TRBV5-1|14|TRBJ1-6|TRBD1|-
TGCGCCAGCAGCTCCAGGGGGAGTGGTTCACCCCTCCACTTT
CASSSRGSGSPLHF
>TRBV3-1/TRBV3-2|13|TRBJ1-1|-|-
TGTGCCAGCAGCCGGGGGCAGGACACTGAAGCTTTCTTT
CASSRGQDTEAFF
>TRBV4-3|17|TRBJ2-1|TRBD2|-
TGCGCCAGCAGCCGTCACCTGAGCGGGAGGGCCCACAATGAGCAGTTCTTC
CASSRHLSGRAHNEQFF
>TRBV6-1|14|TRBJ1-1|-|-
TGTGCCAGCAGTGAAAGCTGGGCCGTCACTGAAGCTTTCTTT
CASSESWAVTEAFF
>TRBV19|19|TRBJ1-5|TRBD1|-
TGTGCCAGTAGTGGCCGGATAGGGACAGGGGGCGGAAGCAATCAGCCCCAGCATTTT
CASSGRIGTGGGSNQPQHF
>TRBV4-3|14|TRBJ1-6|-|-
TGCGCCAGCAGCCAAGCCACCTATAATTCACCCCTCCACTTT
CASSQATYNSPLHF
>TRBV6-2/TRBV6-3|16|TRBJ1-5|TRBD1|-
TGTGCCAGCAGCTCCTACCGGACAGGAAGCCATCAGCCCCAGCATTTT
CASSSYRTGSHQPQHF
>TRBV5-4|16|TRBJ2-3|TRBD2|-
TGTGCCAGCAGCTTATCACTAGCGGGATCCGCAGATACGCAGTATTTT
CASSLSLAGSADTQYF
>TRBV7-9|14|TRBJ1-1|-|-
TGTGCCAGCAGCTTAGCGGCCGTCTCCCCTGAAGCTTTCTTT
CASSLAAVSPEAFF
>TRBV4-1|16|TRBJ1-1|-|-
TGCGCCAGCAGCCCCCTCGACAGGATCATGAACACTGAAGCTTTCTTT
CASSPLDRIMNTEAFF
>TRBV5-6|16|TRBJ2-7|-|-
TGTGCCAGCAGCCGTCCCCGGGGATCCAGCTCCTACGAGCAGTACTTC
CASSRPRGSSSYEQYF
>TRBV6-5|14|TRBJ1-1|TRBD1|-
TGTGCCAGCAGGGGGGGACAGGCAAACACTGAAGCTTTCTTT
CASRGGQANTEAFF
>TRBV7-9|13|TRBJ1-4|-|-
TGTGCCAGCAGCCCGCCCGGGGGAGAAAAACTGTTTTTT
CASSPPGGEKLFF